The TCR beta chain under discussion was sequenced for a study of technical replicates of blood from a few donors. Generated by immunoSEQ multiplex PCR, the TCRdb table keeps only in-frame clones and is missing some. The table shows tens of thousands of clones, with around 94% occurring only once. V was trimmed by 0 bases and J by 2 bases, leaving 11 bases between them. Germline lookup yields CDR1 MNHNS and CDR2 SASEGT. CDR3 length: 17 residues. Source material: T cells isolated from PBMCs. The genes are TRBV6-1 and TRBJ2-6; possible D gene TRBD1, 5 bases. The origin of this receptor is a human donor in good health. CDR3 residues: CASSEASRAAGANVLTF. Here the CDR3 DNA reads TGTGCCAGCAGTGAAGCCTCCAGGGCGGCTGGGGCCAACGTCCTGACTTTC.